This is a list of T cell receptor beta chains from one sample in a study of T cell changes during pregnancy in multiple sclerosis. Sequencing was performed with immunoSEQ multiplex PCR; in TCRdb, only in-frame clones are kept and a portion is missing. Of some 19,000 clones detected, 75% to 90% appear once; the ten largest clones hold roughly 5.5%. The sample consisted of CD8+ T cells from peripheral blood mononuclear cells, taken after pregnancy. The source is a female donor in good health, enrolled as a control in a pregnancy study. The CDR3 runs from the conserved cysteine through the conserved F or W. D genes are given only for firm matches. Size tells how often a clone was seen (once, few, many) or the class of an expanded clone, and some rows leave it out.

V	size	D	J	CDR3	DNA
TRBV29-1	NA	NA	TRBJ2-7	CSVDGGYEQYF	TGCAGCGTTGACGGCGGCTACGAGCAGTACTTC
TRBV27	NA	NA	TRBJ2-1	CASSLNEDEQFF	TGTGCCAGCAGTTTAAATGAGGATGAGCAGTTCTTC
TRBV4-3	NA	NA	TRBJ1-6	CASSQKLQGSYSPLHF	TGCGCCAGCAGCCAAAAACTACAGGGTAGTTACTCACCCCTCCACTTT
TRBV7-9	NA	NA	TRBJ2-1	CASSLGTVYNEQFF	TGTGCCAGCAGCTTAGGGACAGTCTACAATGAGCAGTTCTTC
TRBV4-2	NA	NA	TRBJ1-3	CASSQDSPVRLSGNTIYF	TGTGCCAGCAGCCAAGACTCCCCAGTTCGCCTCTCTGGAAACACCATATATTTT
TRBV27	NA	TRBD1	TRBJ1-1	CASSPGQGATEAFF	TGTGCCAGCAGTCCCGGACAGGGGGCGACTGAAGCTTTCTTT
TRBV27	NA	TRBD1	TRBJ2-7	CASSRRTYDRGSNEQYF	TGTGCCAGCAGTCGTAGAACCTACGACAGGGGGAGTAACGAGCAGTACTTC
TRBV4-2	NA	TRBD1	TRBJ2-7	CASSQDRGLYEQYF	TGTGCCAGCAGCCAAGACAGGGGGTTATACGAGCAGTACTTC
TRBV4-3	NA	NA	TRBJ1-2	CASSQDRAINYGYTF	TGCGCCAGCAGCCAAGATCGAGCCATCAACTATGGCTACACCTTC
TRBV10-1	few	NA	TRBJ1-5	CASSRDNSNQPQHF	TGCGCCAGCAGTCGGGACAATAGCAATCAGCCCCAGCATTTT
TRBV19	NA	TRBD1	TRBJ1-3	CASTETGSSGNTIYF	TGTGCCAGTACCGAGACAGGGAGCTCTGGAAACACCATATATTTT
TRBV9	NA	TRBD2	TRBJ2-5	CASSPQGGGALETQYF	TGTGCCAGCAGCCCCCAGGGCGGGGGGGCCCTGGAGACCCAGTACTTC
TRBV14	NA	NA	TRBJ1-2	CASSQEGHYGYTF	TGTGCCAGCAGCCAAGAGGGGCACTATGGCTACACCTTC
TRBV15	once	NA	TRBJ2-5	CATSRDPSLQETQYF	TGTGCCACCAGCAGAGATCCGAGTCTACAAGAGACCCAGTACTTC
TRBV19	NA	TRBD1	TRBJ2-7	CASSIRDRAREQYF	TGTGCCAGTAGTATTAGGGACAGGGCGCGCGAGCAGTACTTC
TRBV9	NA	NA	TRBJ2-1	CASSSDRSGLYNEQFF	TGTGCCAGCAGCTCCGACAGGTCGGGCCTATACAATGAGCAGTTCTTC
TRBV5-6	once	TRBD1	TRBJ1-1	CASSQPGTGFINTFF	TGTGCCAGCAGTCAACCCGGGACAGGATTCATAAACACTTTCTTT